This T cell receptor (beta chain) was identified in a study of response to subunit inactivated influenza vaccine. Study-wide findings and caveats: The study's authors posited that every seasonal influenza vaccination enlists few new T cells.

The V and J ends lost 3 bases and 4 bases, in that order; junction bases with no gene match: 3. The germline CDR1 and CDR2 sequences are KGHDR and SFDVKD. The CDR3 has 14 residues. TCRdb re-analysed the RT-PCR reads in MiXCR, keeping a single row per CDR3 protein. This table holds hundreds of thousands of distinct CDR3 sequences, around 15% found once. This clonotype was counted a few times. Its specificity is unknown. The sample was PBMCs from blood, taken around 15 days before vaccination. This sequence joins TRBV24-1 and TRBJ2-5, with 8 bases fitting TRBD1. The sequence was collected from a man between 50 and 59 years old who received an inactivated influenza vaccine. The CDR3 coding sequence is TGTGCCACCAGTGATCCACAGGGGGGAGAGACCCAGTACTTC. This sequence encodes CATSDPQGGETQYF.